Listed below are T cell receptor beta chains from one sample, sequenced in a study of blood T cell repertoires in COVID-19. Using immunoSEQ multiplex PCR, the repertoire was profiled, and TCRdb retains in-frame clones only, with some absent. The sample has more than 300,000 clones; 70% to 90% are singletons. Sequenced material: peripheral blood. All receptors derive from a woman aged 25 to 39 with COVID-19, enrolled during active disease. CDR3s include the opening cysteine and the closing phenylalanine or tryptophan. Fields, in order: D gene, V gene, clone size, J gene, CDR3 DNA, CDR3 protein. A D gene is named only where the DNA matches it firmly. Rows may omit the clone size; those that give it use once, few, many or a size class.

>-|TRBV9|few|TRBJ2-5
TGTGCCAGCAGCGCACCCCCGGGGGACCCCCAAGAGACCCAGTACTTC
CASSAPPGDPQETQYF
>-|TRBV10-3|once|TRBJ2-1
TGTGCCATCAGTGTACTGTCGGAGCAGTTCTTC
CAISVLSEQFF
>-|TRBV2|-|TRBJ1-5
TGTGCCAGCAGTGAAACCAGGAATCAGCCCCAGCATTTT
CASSETRNQPQHF
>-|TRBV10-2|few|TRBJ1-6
TGCGCCAGCAGGCAGGGGTGGCAGGGGAATTCACCCCTCCACTTT
CASRQGWQGNSPLHF
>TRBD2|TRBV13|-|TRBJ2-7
TGTGCCAGCAGCATTTACCGGGGGGGCGAGCAGTACTTC
CASSIYRGGEQYF
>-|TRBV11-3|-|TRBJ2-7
TGTGCCAGCAGCTTAGGGGCAGCTACCTACGAGCAGTACTTC
CASSLGAATYEQYF
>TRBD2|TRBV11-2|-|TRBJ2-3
TGTGCCAGCAGCTTAGCGGCGGGAGCCACAGATACGCAGTATTTT
CASSLAAGATDTQYF
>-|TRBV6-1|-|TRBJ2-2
TGTGCCAGCAGTGAACGCCAGACCGGGGAGCTGTTTTTT
CASSERQTGELFF
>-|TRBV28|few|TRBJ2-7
TGTGCCAGCAGGGCAGCGGGACAGGAGACCTACGAGCAGTACTTC
CASRAAGQETYEQYF
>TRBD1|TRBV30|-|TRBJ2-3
TGTGCCTGGAGTGTAGGGGGCCTCGGCACAGATACGCAGTATTTT
CAWSVGGLGTDTQYF
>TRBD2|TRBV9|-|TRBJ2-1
TGTGCCAGCAGCGTTAGCGGGAGCTCCTACAATGAGCAGTTCTTC
CASSVSGSSYNEQFF
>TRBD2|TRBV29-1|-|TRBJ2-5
TGCAGCGTTAGCGGGAGCGAAGAGACCCAGTACTTC
CSVSGSEETQYF
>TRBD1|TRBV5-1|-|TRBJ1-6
TGCGCCAGCAGCTTCGGACAGGGCACTAATAATTCACCCCTCCACTTT
CASSFGQGTNNSPLHF
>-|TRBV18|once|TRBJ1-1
TGTGCCAGCTCACCGGAACAGGTTAACACTGAAGCTTTCTTT
CASSPEQVNTEAFF
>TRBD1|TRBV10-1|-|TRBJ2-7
TGCGCCAGCAGCCAGACAGGGACGGCTTTCCACGAGCAGTACTTC
CASSQTGTAFHEQYF
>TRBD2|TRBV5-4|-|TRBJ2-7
TGTGCCAGCAGCACTCTAGCGGGAGGGCCAGGCCGCTACGAGCAGTACTTC
CASSTLAGGPGRYEQYF
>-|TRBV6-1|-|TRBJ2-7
TGTGCCAGCAGTGATCATAAAGGACAGTCTCCCTACGAGCAGTACTTC
CASSDHKGQSPYEQYF
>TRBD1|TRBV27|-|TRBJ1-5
TGTGCCAGCAGCCTATACCCGGGGACAGGGGGCGCCAATCAGCCCCAGCATTTT
CASSLYPGTGGANQPQHF
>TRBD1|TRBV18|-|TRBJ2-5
TGTGCCAGCTCACCACCTCAGGGACAGGGGTTGGAGACCCAGTACTTC
CASSPPQGQGLETQYF
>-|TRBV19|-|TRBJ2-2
TGTGCCAGTAGTATATCGTGGAGTAGAAACACCGGGGAGCTGTTTTTT
CASSISWSRNTGELFF
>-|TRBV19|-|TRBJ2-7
TGTGCCAGTAAAAGACAGGAGAGCTCCTACGAGCAGTACTTC
CASKRQESSYEQYF
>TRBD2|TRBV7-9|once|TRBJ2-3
TGTGCCAGCAGCTCCCCCAGCGGGGGATCCAGCACAGATACGCAGTATTTT
CASSSPSGGSSTDTQYF
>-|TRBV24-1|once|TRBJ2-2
TGTGCCACTGGCCTACAGGGAACCGGGGAGCTGTTTTTT
CATGLQGTGELFF